The rows below give T cell receptor beta chains drawn from one sample of a study of T cells in localized non-small cell lung cancer. Method: immunoSEQ multiplex PCR; TCRdb's copy keeps in-frame clones and lacks some. The sample carries some 55,000 clones, about 83% recorded once. This sample comprised peripheral blood, obtained before any cancer treatment. Source of these receptors: a female donor of 60 years or more with stage II squamous cell lung carcinoma. CDR3s include the opening cysteine and the closing phenylalanine or tryptophan. A D gene is named only where the DNA matches it firmly. Only part of the rows carry a size: once, few, many, or a class if the clone is expanded.

CDR3	DNA	size	V	J	D	length
CASSLRPQGQATEAFF	TGTGCCAGCAGCTTAAGACCACAGGGGCAGGCCACTGAAGCTTTCTTT	-	TRBV7-3	TRBJ1-1	TRBD1	16
CASSGQQGVREKLFF	TGTGCCAGCAGTGGACAACAGGGGGTGCGGGAAAAACTGTTTTTT	few	TRBV2	TRBJ1-4	TRBD1	15
CASSLGQNTGELFF	TGTGCCAGCAGCTTGGGACAGAACACCGGGGAGCTGTTTTTT	-	TRBV11-2	TRBJ2-2	-	14
CASRGEANGAYEQYF	TGTGCCAGCAGAGGAGAGGCTAACGGGGCCTACGAGCAGTACTTC	-	TRBV6-4	TRBJ2-7	-	15
CASSQISGDSPLHF	TGTGCCAGTAGTCAGATCTCGGGCGATTCACCCCTCCACTTT	-	TRBV19	TRBJ1-6	-	14
CASSLAGGQSAGELFF	TGTGCCAGCAGCTTAGCGGGGGGGCAAAGCGCCGGGGAGCTGTTTTTT	-	TRBV7-2	TRBJ2-2	-	16
CASSTNRGSNQPQHF	TGTGCCAGCAGTACAAACAGGGGGTCCAATCAGCCCCAGCATTTT	-	TRBV2	TRBJ1-5	TRBD1	15
CASSRERGGADTQYF	TGTGCCAGCAGTCGGGAGCGGGGGGGGGCAGATACGCAGTATTTT	-	TRBV6-6	TRBJ2-3	TRBD2	15
CASSEKPSYNSPLHF	TGTGCCAGCAGTGAAAAACCCTCCTATAATTCACCCCTCCACTTT	once	TRBV6-1	TRBJ1-6	-	15
CASSEPGTAKGEQYF	TGTGCCAGCAGCGAACCCGGGACAGCGAAGGGCGAGCAGTACTTC	-	TRBV5-4	TRBJ2-7	TRBD1	15
CSVHDRGFGNTIYF	TGCAGCGTTCACGACAGGGGGTTCGGAAACACCATATATTTT	once	TRBV29-1	TRBJ1-3	TRBD1	14
CASSERHSHGDNQPQHF	TGTGCCAGCAGCGAAAGACATTCCCACGGAGACAATCAGCCCCAGCATTTT	-	TRBV6-1	TRBJ1-5	-	17
CAWSGAVAGNTIYF	TGTGCCTGGAGTGGGGCTGTGGCTGGAAACACCATATATTTT	-	TRBV30	TRBJ1-3	-	14
CASSSGHPNQPQHF	TGTGCCAGCAGCTCGGGACATCCGAATCAGCCCCAGCATTTT	-	TRBV7-4	TRBJ1-5	-	14
CASKILGGPTTGELFF	TGTGCCAGCAAAATCCTAGGGGGCCCGACCACCGGGGAGCTGTTTTTT	-	TRBV5-4	TRBJ2-2	TRBD1	16
CASSKTTTNEKLFF	TGTGCCAGCAGTAAAACAACAACTAATGAAAAACTGTTTTTT	-	TRBV6-1	TRBJ1-4	-	14
CSVEQGTDTQYF	TGCAGCGTTGAACAGGGCACAGATACGCAGTATTTT	-	TRBV29-1	TRBJ2-3	-	12
CASAAMRGSNQPQHF	TGTGCCAGTGCTGCTATGAGAGGGAGCAATCAGCCCCAGCATTTT	-	TRBV19	TRBJ1-5	-	15
CASSPTGDYGYTF	TGTGCCAGCAGTCCGACAGGGGACTATGGCTACACCTTC	-	TRBV6-6	TRBJ1-2	TRBD1	13
CASGLPTGAAYEQYF	TGTGCTAGTGGTTTGCCAACAGGGGCCGCCTACGAGCAGTACTTC	once	TRBV12-5	TRBJ2-7	TRBD1	15
CASSPQRGGINEQFF	TGTGCCAGCAGCCCTCAGCGGGGAGGGATCAATGAGCAGTTCTTC	-	TRBV9	TRBJ2-1	TRBD2	15
CSVANRGNTEAFF	TGCAGCGTTGCGAATCGGGGGAACACTGAAGCTTTCTTT	-	TRBV29-1	TRBJ1-1	-	13
CASSLFHPRFQPQHF	TGTGCCAGCAGTTTGTTTCACCCCCGTTTTCAGCCCCAGCATTTT	few	TRBV27	TRBJ1-5	-	15
CASSPLEGDPHEQYF	TGTGCCAGCAGCCCCCTGGAGGGGGACCCCCACGAGCAGTACTTC	-	TRBV14	TRBJ2-7	-	15
CASSLSSLRQGNSPLHF	TGTGCCAGCAGTTTATCATCCCTGAGACAGGGTAATTCACCCCTCCACTTT	-	TRBV27	TRBJ1-6	TRBD1	17
CASSISAQVNQPQHF	TGTGCCAGTAGTATAAGCGCACAGGTTAATCAGCCCCAGCATTTT	-	TRBV19	TRBJ1-5	-	15
CASSSSGGAGAFF	TGTGCCTCTTCGAGTAGCGGGGGCGCGGGAGCTTTCTTT	-	TRBV19	TRBJ1-1	-	13
CASSRELNSGNTIYF	TGTGCCAGCAGCCGAGAGCTTAACTCTGGAAACACCATATATTTT	-	TRBV7-2	TRBJ1-3	-	15